The clone carrying this T cell receptor beta chain has at least ten counts. Researchers amplified the TCR beta CDR3 regions from RNA transcripts. The HTBI primer set served for first-round RT-PCR of the TCR CDR3. TCRdb reprocessed the multiplex PCR reads with MiXCR, giving one entry per CDR3 protein. The sample holds 350,000 to 400,000 distinct CDR3 sequences; roughly 19% are singletons and the top ten take 3.7%. V lost 6 bases, J lost 2 bases, and 6 bases stayed unmatched. In germline, CDR1 is SQVTM, CDR2 ANQGSEA. This CDR3 contains 13 residues. No progression to ophthalmopathy during 18 months of follow-up defined stable disease. Aged 18 to 65, the patients had hyperthyroidism that was newly diagnosed and had lasted under 2 months. Researchers barred patients who had uncontrolled infection, other autoimmune disease, pregnancy or lactation. It was around 11 ml of fresh peripheral blood that supplied the PBMCs.

The sample originates from a study of T cells in Graves' hyperthyroidism and ophthalmopathy. This sequence joins TRBV29-1 and TRBJ2-7; 8 nucleotides line up with TRBD1. This TCR derives from a woman younger than 35 with Graves' hyperthyroidism. Sequencing used blood. CDR3 sequence: CSVTGGRTYEQYF. In nucleotides, the CDR3 is TGCAGCGTCACAGGGGGAAGGACCTACGAGCAGTACTTC.